A single sample is the source of the 29 T cell receptor beta chains below, sequenced in a study of shared clonotypes between healthy human individuals. Using immunoSEQ multiplex PCR, the repertoire was profiled, and TCRdb retains in-frame clones only, with some absent. The data show 170,000 or so clones, 66% seen once. Sequences were obtained from memory CD4+ T cells sorted from blood. As to subset: CD45RA-negative fraction. These receptors were obtained from a man aged 30 to 39 in good health.

By sample fraction, this clone is medium-sized. V usage is TRBV11-2 and J usage is TRBJ2-2; maybe TRBD1 (6 bases). This CDR3 region has 14 residues. V lost 5 bases to trimming and J lost 6 bases, with 13 bases between them. The V gene's germline CDR1 is SGHAT and CDR2 FQNNGV. CDR3 loop: CASSRQVLAGELFF. CDR3 DNA: TGTGCCAGCAGCCGACAGGTGTTGGCCGGGGAGCTGTTTTTT.

The V and J genes are TRBV2 and TRBJ2-3; no firm D call. The CDR3 runs 15 residues. Germline loops: CDR1 SNHLY, CDR2 FYNNEI. V was pared by 4 bases and J by 0 bases, with 11 bases between. CDR3: CASSAGTPSTDTQYF. CDR3 DNA: TGTGCCAGCAGTGCCGGCACGCCGAGCACAGATACGCAGTATTTT.

This clone was counted only a few times. The V call is TRBV18, the J call TRBJ2-2; D may match TRBD1 or TRBD2 (5 bases each). Trimming stripped 3 bases from V and 0 bases from J, with 11 bases between. The germline gives CDR1 KGHSH, CDR2 LQKENI. The CDR3 runs to 16 residues. CDR3 loop: CASSPWDRTNTGELFF. The CDR3 DNA reads TGTGCCAGCTCACCCTGGGACCGAACGAACACCGGGGAGCTGTTTTTT. Using reference TRBV18 and TRBJ2-2 for the parts outside the CDR3, the full variable domain is NAGVMQNPRHLVRRRGQEARLRCSPMKGHSHVYWYRQLPEEGLKFMVYLQKENIIDESGMPKERFSAEFPKEGPSILRIQQVVRGDSAAYFCASSPWDRTNTGELFFGEGSRLTVL.

V and J are TRBV5-4 and TRBJ2-1, with 11 nucleotides matching TRBD2. The V segment lost 6 bases and the J segment 1 base; nucleotides outside the gene matches: 12. The germline V gene encodes CDR1 SGHNT and CDR2 YYREEE (reference sequence). This CDR3 has 18 residues. CDR3 residues: CASTVTFVAGGSYNEQFF. In nucleotides, the CDR3 is TGTGCCAGCACTGTAACCTTTGTAGCGGGAGGGTCCTACAATGAGCAGTTCTTC.

The chain joins TRBV7-2 to TRBJ2-1, with 9 bases that match TRBD2. The CDR3 extends over 16 amino acids. CDR1 is SGHTA and CDR2 is FQGNSA in the germline V gene. V dropped 6 bases and J dropped 4; count of bases not matched to a gene: 10. The CDR3 DNA follows: TGTGCCAGCAGGTCGAATAGCGGGAGAATATACAATGAGCAGTTCTTC. Translated, it gives CASRSNSGRIYNEQFF.

The V call is TRBV18, the J call TRBJ2-7; a weak D match, TRBD2 (5 bases). This CDR3 contains 14 residues. V lost 1 base and J lost 2, with 9 bases in between. Germline lookup yields CDR1 KGHSH and CDR2 LQKENI. This chain's CDR3 is CASSPRRGPYEQYF. DNA of the CDR3: TGTGCCAGCTCACCACGCAGAGGGCCCTACGAGCAGTACTTC.

V usage is TRBV30 and J usage is TRBJ2-7; 15 positions match TRBD2. This CDR3 has 17 residues. Trimming removed 6 bases from V and 2 bases from J; junction bases left unmatched: 11. CDR1 GTSNPN and CDR2 SVGIG come from the germline V gene (reference sequence). The CDR3 nucleotides read TGTGCCTGCCACCCGGGACTAGCGGGAGGCCATCCCTACGAGCAGTACTTC. Residues: CACHPGLAGGHPYEQYF.

CDR3 residues: CASSLDFTGELFF. In DNA, the CDR3 is TGTGCCAGCAGCTTAGATTTCACCGGGGAGCTGTTTTTT. V and J are TRBV7-1 and TRBJ2-2, with D unresolved. TRBV7-1 is assigned to the ORF class and has an uncertain function. This CDR3 is built from 13 residues. Trimming left V 4 bases short and J 4 bases short, with 7 bases between.

The rearrangement links TRBV6-6 to TRBJ2-7, with 8 bases matching TRBD2. CDR3 length: 13 amino acids. Trimming at V came to 4 bases and at J to 2 bases, leaving 1 base not matched to a gene. Germline loops: CDR1 MNHNY, CDR2 SVGAGI (reference sequence). The CDR3, as DNA: TGTGCCAGCAGTTCCGGGAGGGCCTACGAGCAGTACTTC. Encoded protein: CASSSGRAYEQYF.

The chain joins TRBV11-3 to TRBJ2-1; D ambiguous. V was cut by 5 bases and J by 7 bases, with 12 bases left in between. CDR3 length equals 13 residues. The germline CDR1 and CDR2 sequences are SGHNT and YENEEA. CDR3 amino acids: CASSREAENEQFF. In DNA, the CDR3 is TGTGCCAGCAGCCGAGAGGCCGAGAATGAGCAGTTCTTC.

A few counts support this clone. The rearrangement links TRBV28 to TRBJ1-4, with a possible D match to TRBD1 (5 bases). Trimming left V 3 bases short and J 4 bases short, with 12 bases between. Per the germline V gene, CDR1 is MDHEN and CDR2 is SYDVKM. There are 15 residues in the CDR3. CDR3 loop: CASSFVGGGNEKLFF. The CDR3 bases are TGTGCCAGCAGTTTCGTCGGGGGGGGTAATGAAAAACTGTTTTTT.

The chain couples TRBV29-1 to TRBJ1-1; D uncertain. The CDR3 is 13 residues long. Germline CDR1 SQVTM, CDR2 ANQGSEA. Here the CDR3 reads CRASEMGDTEAFF. CDR3 nucleotides: TGCAGGGCCTCTGAAATGGGCGACACTGAAGCTTTCTTT.

The chain carries TRBV2 and TRBJ1-1; D remains unclear. Germline V lookup: CDR1 SNHLY, CDR2 FYNNEI. Trimming removed 1 base from V and 2 bases from J, with 5 bases in between. This CDR3 comprises 13 residues. The CDR3 region has the DNA TGTGCCAGCAGTGAAGAGGAAAACACTGAAGCTTTCTTT. Residues: CASSEEENTEAFF.

The chain uses TRBV9 and TRBJ2-1, with D perhaps matching TRBD2 (6 bases). Trimming took 4 bases from V and 5 from J, leaving 16 bases between them. The CDR3 is made up of 15 amino acids. CDR1 and CDR2 from the germline V gene are SGDLS and YYNGEE. The CDR3 DNA is TGTGCCAGCAGCCCAGGGACTCTAGGGCACAATGAGCAGTTCTTC. Its protein is CASSPGTLGHNEQFF.

The CDR3 loop reads CASSSQGGRNQPQHF. The CDR3, as DNA: TGTGCCAGCAGTTCCCAAGGGGGGCGCAATCAGCCCCAGCATTTT. The rearrangement joins TRBV28 to TRBJ1-5; tentative D call: TRBD1 (6 bases). The V gene's germline CDR1 is MDHEN and CDR2 SYDVKM. Trimming took off 4 bases at V and 2 bases at J, with 12 bases between the two ends. The CDR3 loop spans 15 amino acids.

The chain combines TRBV6-1 with TRBJ1-2; D uncertain. The CDR3 contains 14 residues. Germline V CDR1 and CDR2: MNHNS, SASEGT. Trimming removed 2 bases from V and 0 bases from J, with 7 bases in between. The CDR3 nucleotides are TGTGCCAGCAGTGAATTGGGGACTAACTATGGCTACACCTTC. Residues: CASSELGTNYGYTF.

The CDR3 sequence: CASSLVRQGAGANVLTF. CDR3 bases: TGTGCCAGCAGCTTAGTTCGGCAGGGGGCTGGGGCCAACGTCCTGACTTTC. This chain uses TRBV11-2 with TRBJ2-6, with 7 nucleotides matching TRBD1. The CDR3 is made up of 17 amino acids. With 1 base clipped from V and 2 bases from J, the junction kept 5 bases outside the gene matches. Germline lookup yields CDR1 SGHAT and CDR2 FQNNGV.

The chain links TRBV5-4 to TRBJ2-2, with TRBD2 matching 15 bases. The CDR3 runs to 20 residues. V lost 4 bases and J lost 2; bases outside the gene matches: 12. Per the germline V gene, CDR1 is SGHNT and CDR2 is YYREEE (reference sequence). This CDR3 is CASSPKGLAGGTINTGELFF. Here the CDR3 DNA reads TGTGCCAGCAGCCCTAAAGGACTAGCGGGAGGGACAATCAACACCGGGGAGCTGTTTTTT. Using reference TRBV5-4 and TRBJ2-2 for the parts outside the CDR3, the full variable domain is ETGVTQSPTHLIKTRGQQVTLRCSSQSGHNTVSWYQQALGQGPQFIFQYYREEENGRGNFPPRFSGLQFPNYSSELNVNALELDDSALYLCASSPKGLAGGTINTGELFFGEGSRLTVL.

The chain employs TRBV7-3 and TRBJ2-1; possibly TRBD1 for D (5 bases). The V end was cut by 4 bases, the J end by 10 bases, with 11 bases between. This CDR3 comprises 12 residues. The germline V gene encodes CDR1 SGHTA and CDR2 FQGTGA. CDR3 sequence: CASSYYKGEQFF. The CDR3 DNA is TGTGCCAGCAGCTATTACAAGGGGGAGCAGTTCTTC.

In its sample, this clone was seen a few times. The chain carries TRBV5-1 and TRBJ2-7, with D maybe TRBD1 (5 bases). Trimming stripped 1 base from V and 4 bases from J, with 12 bases between. The CDR3 has 14 amino acids. Germline V gene lookup returns CDR1 SGHRS and CDR2 YFSETQ. The CDR3 here is CASSLSQGTYEQYF. The CDR3 bases are TGCGCCAGCAGCTTGAGCCAGGGAACGTACGAGCAGTACTTC.

This chain joins TRBV6-1 and TRBJ1-1; TRBD1 matches at 10 bases. In germline, CDR1 is MNHNS, CDR2 SASEGT. V lost 6 bases to trimming and J lost 5 bases; unmatched junction nucleotides: 3. The CDR3 extends over 13 amino acids. The CDR3 DNA is TGTGCCAGCAGGGACAGGGGGTGGACTGAAGCTTTCTTT. Amino acids: CASRDRGWTEAFF.

J is TRBJ2-7 and V is TRBV15; 10 nucleotides line up with TRBD2. CDR1 and CDR2 (germline): LNHNV, YYDKDF (reference sequence). This CDR3 is 19 amino acids long. The ends lost 0 bases at V and 3 bases at J; junction bases unmatched: 14. This CDR3 reads CATSRDSGGGGLALYEQYF. As DNA, the CDR3 is TGTGCCACCAGCAGAGATTCAGGAGGAGGGGGACTAGCGCTCTACGAGCAGTACTTC.

The rearrangement joins TRBV9 to TRBJ1-1; D is uncertain. The ends were cut back, 0 bases at V and 5 bases at J, with 14 bases in the middle. The germline gives CDR1 SGDLS, CDR2 YYNGEE. CDR3 size: 15 residues. CDR3 nucleotide sequence: TGTGCCAGCAGCGTAGATTTCAGGATCGGGACTGAAGCTTTCTTT. This encodes CASSVDFRIGTEAFF.

The rearrangement joins TRBV7-2 to TRBJ2-1, with D possibly being TRBD2 (6 bases). V was pared by 5 bases and J by 9 bases, with 23 bases between. The CDR3 has 16 amino acids. Germline-derived CDR1 and CDR2 are SGHTA and FQGNSA. CDR3 sequence (DNA): TGTGCCAGCAGCCCGAAAGGGAGTCTAGCGCTTGGTGAGCAGTTCTTC. It specifies CASSPKGSLALGEQFF.

The gene calls are TRBV5-1 and TRBJ2-6, with D unresolved. CDR1 and CDR2 from the germline V gene are SGHRS and YFSETQ. The CDR3 consists of 14 residues. Trimming took 4 bases from V and 2 from J, leaving 7 bases between them. The CDR3 bases are TGCGCCAGCAGCCTGGGGACTGGGGCCAACGTCCTGACTTTC. Translation: CASSLGTGANVLTF.

This clone was counted many times. The chain uses TRBV5-6 and TRBJ2-7; possible D gene TRBD1, 6 bases. The CDR3 loop spans 14 amino acids. Germline V gene sequence: CDR1 SGHDT, CDR2 YYEEEE. The V end was cut by 5 bases, the J end by 7 bases, with 19 bases between. CDR3 in amino acids: CASSGGLGMREQYF. In DNA, the CDR3 is TGTGCCAGCAGTGGGGGCTTAGGGATGAGAGAGCAGTACTTC. Based on the CDR3 plus reference TRBV5-6 and TRBJ2-7, the full variable domain is DAGVTQSPTHLIKTRGQQVTLRCSPKSGHDTVSWYQQALGQGPQFIFQYYEEEERQRGNFPDRFSGHQFPNYSSELNVNALLLGDSALYLCASSGGLGMREQYFGPGTRLTVT.

This chain joins TRBV5-1 and TRBJ2-7; a weak D match, TRBD2 (6 bases). The CDR3 spans 14 residues. V was trimmed by 7 bases and J by 2 bases, leaving 16 bases between them. The V gene's germline CDR1 is SGHRS and CDR2 YFSETQ. The CDR3 sequence: CASAKAGSAYEQYF. CDR3 bases: TGCGCCAGCGCAAAAGCGGGCAGCGCCTACGAGCAGTACTTC.

The chain uses TRBV7-9 and TRBJ2-3, with D unresolved. The CDR3 has 15 amino acids. Trimming left V 5 bases short and J 0 bases short, with 12 bases between. Germline loops: CDR1 SEHNR, CDR2 FQNEAQ (reference sequence). The CDR3, as DNA: TGTGCCAGCAGCCCAGCTACTCCTAGCACAGATACGCAGTATTTT. Its translation: CASSPATPSTDTQYF.

The rearrangement uses TRBV29-1 and TRBJ2-7; 8 nucleotides match TRBD1. The V gene end was trimmed by 5 bases and the J gene end by 2 bases; junction bases not matched to a gene: 8. Germline loops: CDR1 SQVTM, CDR2 ANQGSEA. The CDR3 loop spans 14 amino acids. CDR3 amino acids: CSVTHDRGTYEQYF. CDR3 nucleotide sequence: TGCAGCGTTACTCATGACAGGGGAACCTACGAGCAGTACTTC.